Listed below are T cell receptor beta chains from one sample, sequenced in a study of shared T cell receptors in the human thymus. The repertoire was sequenced with immunoSEQ multiplex PCR; TCRdb's copy has only in-frame clones and lacks some. The sample includes over 65,000 clones, roughly 96% of them seen just once. The sample consisted of thymocytes. Receptors were obtained from a human donor. CDR3s include the opening cysteine and the closing phenylalanine or tryptophan. D genes are given only for firm matches. The size field is filled for only some rows; it gives once, few, many or a size class.

CDR3nt: TGTGCCAGCTCACCAGAAACGGGGAGAAGTACCGGGGAGCTGTTTTTT
CDR3aa: CASSPETGRSTGELFF
v_gene: TRBV18
d_gene: NA
abundance: NA
j_gene: TRBJ2-2

CDR3nt: TGTGCCAGCAGCCGGGACAGGAGCTCCTACGAGCAGTACTTC
CDR3aa: CASSRDRSSYEQYF
v_gene: TRBV5-4
d_gene: TRBD1
abundance: NA
j_gene: TRBJ2-7

CDR3nt: TGTGCCAGCAGTTTAACCGGGACAGGTCCCTCACCCCTCCACTTT
CDR3aa: CASSLTGTGPSPLHF
v_gene: TRBV27
d_gene: TRBD1
abundance: NA
j_gene: TRBJ1-6

CDR3nt: TGCAGCGTTGAAGGGACAGGGTACGGGGGTAGCACAGATACGCAGTATTTT
CDR3aa: CSVEGTGYGGSTDTQYF
v_gene: TRBV29-1
d_gene: TRBD1
abundance: NA
j_gene: TRBJ2-3

CDR3nt: TGTGCCAGCAGCTTCGGCCACCAAGAGACCCAGTACTTC
CDR3aa: CASSFGHQETQYF
v_gene: TRBV7-8
d_gene: NA
abundance: NA
j_gene: TRBJ2-5

CDR3nt: TGTGCCAGCAGAGCACCATCGGGGAGAAATGAAAAACTGTTTTTT
CDR3aa: CASRAPSGRNEKLFF
v_gene: TRBV6-5
d_gene: NA
abundance: NA
j_gene: TRBJ1-4

CDR3nt: TGTGCCAGCAGCTCCGGGGCCGCGATGTCCCCCGATGAGCAGTTCTTC
CDR3aa: CASSSGAAMSPDEQFF
v_gene: TRBV9
d_gene: NA
abundance: NA
j_gene: TRBJ2-1

CDR3nt: TGTGCCAGCTCACGCACTAGCGGGGGGCACACAGATACGCAGTATTTT
CDR3aa: CASSRTSGGHTDTQYF
v_gene: TRBV18
d_gene: TRBD2
abundance: NA
j_gene: TRBJ2-3

CDR3nt: TGTGCCAGCAGTTTATCAGTGATTGCTGAAGCTTTCTTT
CDR3aa: CASSLSVIAEAFF
v_gene: TRBV27
d_gene: NA
abundance: NA
j_gene: TRBJ1-1

CDR3nt: TGCGCCAGCAGCCAAGGCTGGGACAGGAGGAACGGCACTGAAGCTTTCTTT
CDR3aa: CASSQGWDRRNGTEAFF
v_gene: TRBV4-1
d_gene: TRBD1
abundance: once
j_gene: TRBJ1-1

CDR3nt: TGTGCCAGCAGCTTAACCTCACGGGAACACAACTATGGCTACACCTTC
CDR3aa: CASSLTSREHNYGYTF
v_gene: TRBV7-3
d_gene: NA
abundance: NA
j_gene: TRBJ1-2

CDR3nt: TGTGCCAGCAGGCCGAAGTCGACTAGCGGGGAAAGTGTGAACACCGGGGAGCTGTTTTTT
CDR3aa: CASRPKSTSGESVNTGELFF
v_gene: TRBV7-3
d_gene: TRBD2
abundance: NA
j_gene: TRBJ2-2

CDR3nt: TGTGCCAGTAGAAGACAGGGAGGTGGCGGGGTAGCCAAAAACATTCAGTACTTC
CDR3aa: CASRRQGGGGVAKNIQYF
v_gene: TRBV19
d_gene: NA
abundance: NA
j_gene: TRBJ2-4

CDR3nt: TGTGCCAGCACTGGGGGGGATGGCTACACCTTC
CDR3aa: CASTGGDGYTF
v_gene: TRBV27
d_gene: NA
abundance: NA
j_gene: TRBJ1-2

CDR3nt: TGCGCCAGCAGCACGGGGACATTCCCCTACGAGCAGTACTTC
CDR3aa: CASSTGTFPYEQYF
v_gene: TRBV5-1
d_gene: NA
abundance: NA
j_gene: TRBJ2-7

CDR3nt: TGTGCCAGCAGCTTAGGTGGGGTGACCCAAAATGATGAGCAGTTCTTC
CDR3aa: CASSLGGVTQNDEQFF
v_gene: TRBV11-3
d_gene: NA
abundance: NA
j_gene: TRBJ2-1

CDR3nt: TGTGCCAGCAGCCTAGGACAGTCCAGCAATCAGCCCCAGCATTTT
CDR3aa: CASSLGQSSNQPQHF
v_gene: TRBV5-8
d_gene: NA
abundance: NA
j_gene: TRBJ1-5

CDR3nt: TGTGCCAGCAGATATAGCAGGGGTCAGCCCCAGCATTTT
CDR3aa: CASRYSRGQPQHF
v_gene: TRBV28
d_gene: NA
abundance: once
j_gene: TRBJ1-5

CDR3nt: TGTGCCAGCAGTGAAATAAGGTGCGGTGTAAGCACAGATACGCAGTATTTT
CDR3aa: CASSEIRCGVSTDTQYF
v_gene: TRBV2
d_gene: NA
abundance: NA
j_gene: TRBJ2-3

CDR3nt: TGCGCCAGCAGCATATTGGGACAGAAAGAGACCCAGTACTTC
CDR3aa: CASSILGQKETQYF
v_gene: TRBV4-3
d_gene: TRBD1
abundance: NA
j_gene: TRBJ2-5

CDR3nt: TGTGCCAGCAGTGTCAAGCAAAAAAGGGACTCCGGTCGGGAAAAACTGTTTTTT
CDR3aa: CASSVKQKRDSGREKLFF
v_gene: TRBV25-1
d_gene: NA
abundance: NA
j_gene: TRBJ1-4

CDR3nt: TGTGCCAGCAGTTCCCGGGTAGCGGGGGGGCGGGTTCCTTACGAGCAGTACTTC
CDR3aa: CASSSRVAGGRVPYEQYF
v_gene: TRBV27
d_gene: TRBD2
abundance: NA
j_gene: TRBJ2-7

CDR3nt: TGTGCCAGCAGCTCCCCAAATGGGGGGGGGCAGGAGACCCAGTACTTC
CDR3aa: CASSSPNGGGQETQYF
v_gene: TRBV11-2
d_gene: NA
abundance: NA
j_gene: TRBJ2-5

CDR3nt: TGTGCCAGCAGCAAATTTCCAAGGGAGGTCTACGAGCAGTACTTC
CDR3aa: CASSKFPREVYEQYF
v_gene: TRBV21-1
d_gene: NA
abundance: NA
j_gene: TRBJ2-7

CDR3nt: TGTGCCAGCAGCCCCAGCAGACACCCCTCCTACGAGCAGTACTTC
CDR3aa: CASSPSRHPSYEQYF
v_gene: TRBV18
d_gene: NA
abundance: once
j_gene: TRBJ2-7

CDR3nt: TGTGCCAGCTCACCTAGGACAGGGGGCACAGATACGCAGTATTTT
CDR3aa: CASSPRTGGTDTQYF
v_gene: TRBV18
d_gene: TRBD1
abundance: NA
j_gene: TRBJ2-3

CDR3nt: TGTGCCAGCAGCTTCCGGTTCGCGAGGAACTACGAGCAGTACTTC
CDR3aa: CASSFRFARNYEQYF
v_gene: TRBV11-2
d_gene: NA
abundance: NA
j_gene: TRBJ2-7

CDR3nt: TGCGCCAGCAGCTTGGCCAGGGCCAGTACTGGAAACACCATATATTTT
CDR3aa: CASSLARASTGNTIYF
v_gene: TRBV5-1
d_gene: NA
abundance: once
j_gene: TRBJ1-3

CDR3nt: TGTGCCTGGAAAGGCAGTCTCAATCAGCCCCAGCATTTT
CDR3aa: CAWKGSLNQPQHF
v_gene: TRBV30
d_gene: NA
abundance: NA
j_gene: TRBJ1-5

CDR3nt: TGCGCCAGCAGCCAAGATCTTAGACAGGGTGGGGGGGGAACCTACGAGCAGTACTTC
CDR3aa: CASSQDLRQGGGGTYEQYF
v_gene: TRBV4-3
d_gene: NA
abundance: NA
j_gene: TRBJ2-7

CDR3nt: TGTGCCAGCAGCTTGGGGAGACTAGCGGGGGGGCCTCTCGAGACCCAGTACTTC
CDR3aa: CASSLGRLAGGPLETQYF
v_gene: TRBV5-4
d_gene: TRBD2
abundance: once
j_gene: TRBJ2-5

CDR3nt: TGTGCCAACCCTAGAGACAGGCCCAACTATGGCTACACCTTC
CDR3aa: CANPRDRPNYGYTF
v_gene: TRBV2
d_gene: NA
abundance: NA
j_gene: TRBJ1-2

CDR3nt: TGTGCCAGCAGTGATATCCCGGACAGGGATGAAGGGTATAGCAATCAGCCCCAGCATTTT
CDR3aa: CASSDIPDRDEGYSNQPQHF
v_gene: TRBV6-1
d_gene: TRBD1
abundance: NA
j_gene: TRBJ1-5

CDR3nt: TGTGCCAGCGGGATCCAGGAGCAGTACTTC
CDR3aa: CASGIQEQYF
v_gene: TRBV6-1
d_gene: NA
abundance: NA
j_gene: TRBJ2-7

CDR3nt: TGTGCCAGCAGCATCAGTACAACCTACGAGCAGTACTTC
CDR3aa: CASSISTTYEQYF
v_gene: TRBV7-3
d_gene: NA
abundance: NA
j_gene: TRBJ2-7

CDR3nt: TGCGCCAGCAGCCTCTGGGGAGCCCAGTACTTC
CDR3aa: CASSLWGAQYF
v_gene: TRBV5-1
d_gene: NA
abundance: NA
j_gene: TRBJ2-5

CDR3nt: TGTGCCAGCAGCTTAGAGGATCGGCAGGCGAGCAATCAGCCCCAGCATTTT
CDR3aa: CASSLEDRQASNQPQHF
v_gene: TRBV7-9
d_gene: NA
abundance: NA
j_gene: TRBJ1-5

CDR3nt: TGTGCCAGCAGCTTAAAGGGGAGTGTTGAGGAGCTTAACGAGCAGTACTTC
CDR3aa: CASSLKGSVEELNEQYF
v_gene: TRBV7-3
d_gene: NA
abundance: NA
j_gene: TRBJ2-7

CDR3nt: TGTGCCAGTCTCGCGGGACGGAAGAACACCGGGGAGCTGTTTTTT
CDR3aa: CASLAGRKNTGELFF
v_gene: TRBV19
d_gene: NA
abundance: NA
j_gene: TRBJ2-2

CDR3nt: TGCGCCAGCAGTTGGGGACAGTTTGGCACAGATACGCAGTATTTT
CDR3aa: CASSWGQFGTDTQYF
v_gene: TRBV5-1
d_gene: TRBD1
abundance: NA
j_gene: TRBJ2-3